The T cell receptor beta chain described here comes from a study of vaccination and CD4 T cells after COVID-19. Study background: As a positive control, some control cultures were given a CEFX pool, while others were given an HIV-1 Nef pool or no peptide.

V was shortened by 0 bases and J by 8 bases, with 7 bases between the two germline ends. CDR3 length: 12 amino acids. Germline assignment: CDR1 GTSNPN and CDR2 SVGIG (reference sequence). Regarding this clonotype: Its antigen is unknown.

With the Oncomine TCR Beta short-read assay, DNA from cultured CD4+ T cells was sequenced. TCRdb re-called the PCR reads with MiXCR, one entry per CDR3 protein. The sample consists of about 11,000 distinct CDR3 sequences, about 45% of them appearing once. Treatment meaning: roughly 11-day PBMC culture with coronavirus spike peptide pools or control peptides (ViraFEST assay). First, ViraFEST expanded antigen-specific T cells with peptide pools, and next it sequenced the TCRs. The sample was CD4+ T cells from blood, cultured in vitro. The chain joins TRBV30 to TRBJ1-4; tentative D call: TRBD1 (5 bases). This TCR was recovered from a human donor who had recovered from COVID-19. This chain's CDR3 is CAWSVGGEKLFF. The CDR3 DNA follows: TGTGCCTGGAGTGTTGGGGGGGAAAAACTGTTTTTT.